The 7 T cell receptor beta chains in this list originate from one sample, sequenced in a study of T cells in Graves' hyperthyroidism and ophthalmopathy. Template material for amplifying TCR beta CDR3 regions consisted of RNA transcripts. Carried out on the TCR CDR3, a first-round RT-PCR used the HTBI primer set. One entry per CDR3 protein results from TCRdb running MiXCR on the multiplex PCR reads. The repertoire holds around 700,000 distinct CDR3 sequences, with 15% to 20% as singletons. Material: blood. The receptors stem from a woman between 45 and 65 years old with Graves' hyperthyroidism that later progressed to Graves' ophthalmopathy.

Many counts were recorded for this clonotype. This rearrangement joins TRBV5-1 to TRBJ1-1; D not certain. The ends were cut back, 6 bases at V and 1 base at J, with 16 bases in the middle. Germline CDR1 SGHRS, CDR2 YFSETQ. This CDR3 has 15 amino acids. Here the CDR3 DNA reads TGCGCCAGCACCTTTCTCGACCCTAGGAACACTGAAGCTTTCTTT. Translation: CASTFLDPRNTEAFF.

The sample holds a few counts of this clonotype. One end of the junction varies from germline; a read error may be responsible. The rearrangement joins TRBV13 to TRBJ2-7; 9 bases agree with TRBD2. The germline gives CDR1 PRHDT, CDR2 FYEKMQ (reference sequence). The CDR3 spans 16 residues. CDR3 in amino acids: CATSLVPASGVYEQYF. In DNA form, the CDR3 reads TGTGCCACCAGCTTAGTCCCTGCTAGCGGGGTCTACGAGCAGTACTTC.

This clonotype was observed a few times. The rearrangement uses TRBV4-1 and TRBJ2-3, with a tentative D call TRBD2 (7 bases). The CDR3 spans 16 residues. The V end was cut by 4 bases, the J end by 2 bases, with 16 bases between. Germline V CDR1 and CDR2: MGHRA, YSYEKL. Here the CDR3 reads CASSPGSGGPTDTQYF. In nucleotides, the CDR3 is TGCGCCAGCAGCCCCGGATCGGGGGGCCCCACAGATACGCAGTATTTT.

This clonotype was detected many times. The J gene is TRBJ2-3, the V gene TRBV5-1; 7 bases match TRBD1. Per the germline V gene, CDR1 is SGHRS and CDR2 is YFSETQ. The CDR3 spans 15 residues. The trim removed 4 bases at V and 0 bases at J, leaving 5 bases unmatched. Written as DNA, the CDR3 is TGCGCCAGCAGCAACCGGGACAGTAGCACAGATACGCAGTATTTT. This sequence encodes CASSNRDSSTDTQYF.

This clonotype was counted only a few times. This chain uses TRBV7-9 with TRBJ1-1; D is undetermined. The CDR3 is 15 residues long. CDR1 and CDR2 (germline): SEHNR, FQNEAQ (reference sequence). V was pared by 4 bases and J by 1 base, with 13 bases between. CDR3 sequence (DNA): TGTGCCAGCAGCTATTCCGACCCGGGGAACACTGAAGCTTTCTTT. This sequence encodes CASSYSDPGNTEAFF.

The chain has TRBV29-1 and TRBJ1-2; 7 positions agree with TRBD1. CDR1 is SQVTM and CDR2 is ANQGSEA in the germline V gene. The V gene end was trimmed by 0 bases and the J gene end by 8 bases; junction bases not matched to a gene: 18. The CDR3 covers 17 residues. CDR3 bases: TGCAGCGTTGAAGACCCGATCGCGACAGGGAGTTTTAGGGGCTACACCTTC. Encoded protein: CSVEDPIATGSFRGYTF.

This clonotype has more than one count but fewer than ten. V gene TRBV15 combines with J gene TRBJ2-3; no firm D call. The V gene's germline CDR1 is LNHNV and CDR2 YYDKDF (reference sequence). The CDR3 length is 16 residues. The V end lost 0 bases, the J end lost 1 base, and 11 bases lay between the germline ends. CDR3: CATSRDFDTGTDTQYF. Written as DNA, the CDR3 is TGTGCCACCAGCAGAGATTTCGACACGGGCACAGATACGCAGTATTTT.